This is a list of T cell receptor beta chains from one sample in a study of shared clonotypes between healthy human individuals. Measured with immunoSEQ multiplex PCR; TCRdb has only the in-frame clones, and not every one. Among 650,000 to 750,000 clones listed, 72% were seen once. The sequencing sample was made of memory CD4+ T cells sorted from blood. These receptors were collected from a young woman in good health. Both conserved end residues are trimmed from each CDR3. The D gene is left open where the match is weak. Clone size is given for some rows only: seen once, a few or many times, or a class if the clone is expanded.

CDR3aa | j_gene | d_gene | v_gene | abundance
ASSSGVGPYNEQF | TRBJ2-1 | - | TRBV9 | -
SVGQNSYGYT | TRBJ1-2 | TRBD1 | TRBV29-1 | -
ASSLGKMNTEAF | TRBJ1-1 | - | TRBV28 | -
ASSTGRRGGLETQY | TRBJ2-5 | - | TRBV6-6 | -
ASNGPSSTDTQY | TRBJ2-3 | - | TRBV23-1 | -
ASTSRPLNTEAF | TRBJ1-1 | - | TRBV2 | once
ASSQAGTEKIYGYT | TRBJ1-2 | - | TRBV4-2 | -
ASSTTNTGELF | TRBJ2-2 | - | TRBV11-2 | many
ASRLQETQY | TRBJ2-5 | - | TRBV6-1 | -
ASSSGVRGTGELF | TRBJ2-2 | - | TRBV5-1 | many
ASSALRGHYNEQF | TRBJ2-1 | - | TRBV2 | few
ASSLGDTISNEQY | TRBJ2-7 | - | TRBV5-1 | -
AITGFYEQY | TRBJ2-7 | - | TRBV10-1 | -
ASSPGGPEAF | TRBJ1-1 | - | TRBV7-9 | -
SVTETDTQY | TRBJ2-3 | - | TRBV29-1 | -
ASSLGWNQETQY | TRBJ2-5 | - | TRBV7-2 | -
SVNPDRAGATQY | TRBJ2-5 | TRBD1 | TRBV29-1 | -
ASTWDKNTEAF | TRBJ1-1 | - | TRBV2 | many
ASSPGAGGYT | TRBJ1-2 | - | TRBV5-6 | -
ASSPGKIQTSVTQY | TRBJ2-3 | - | TRBV18 | -